This T cell receptor beta chain was identified in a study of T cell responses to AZD1222 COVID-19 vaccine. Study-level findings and limits: Among AZD1222 vaccinees, only 5 to 7 were seropositive at baseline. Females made up more of the donors, who were largely white British, and clonal diversity may have come out too low. None of the repertoires were sampled until the peak T cell response had passed.

Here immunoSEQ multiplex PCR was the method, and the copy in TCRdb shows in-frame clones only, minus some. This table has some 84,000 clones, 86% appearing once. Of note for this clone: The antigen is unknown.

The source is an adult in good health. The source was peripheral blood, collected on day 0 of AZD1222 vaccination.

CDR3 sequence: CASRGTVSYEQYF. CDR3 nucleotide sequence: TGTGCCAGCAGGGGGACAGTCTCCTACGAGCAGTACTTC. The chain is built from TRBV27 and TRBJ2-7; 7 positions match TRBD1. The CDR3 is 13 residues long. The junction had 2 bases not matched to a gene; V was cut back by 6 bases and J by 0 bases. Germline V gene lookup returns CDR1 MNHEY and CDR2 SMNVEV (reference sequence).